Below, one TCR beta chain is given with its context. Here immunoSEQ multiplex PCR was the method, and the copy in TCRdb shows in-frame clones only, minus some. Here the sample spans around 92,000 clones, roughly 96% being singletons. The data derive from a study of technical replicates of blood from several donors. The V end was cut by 3 bases, the J end by 6 bases, with 8 bases between. There are 11 residues in the CDR3. CDR1 is DFQATT, CDR2 SNEGSKA, per germline (reference sequence). The sequence was collected from a human donor in good health. Sequencing input: T cells isolated from PBMCs. This chain uses TRBV20-1 with TRBJ2-5; D not certain. CDR3 sequence reads: CSASVLQTQYF. CDR3 DNA: TGCAGTGCTAGCGTACTACAGACCCAGTACTTC.